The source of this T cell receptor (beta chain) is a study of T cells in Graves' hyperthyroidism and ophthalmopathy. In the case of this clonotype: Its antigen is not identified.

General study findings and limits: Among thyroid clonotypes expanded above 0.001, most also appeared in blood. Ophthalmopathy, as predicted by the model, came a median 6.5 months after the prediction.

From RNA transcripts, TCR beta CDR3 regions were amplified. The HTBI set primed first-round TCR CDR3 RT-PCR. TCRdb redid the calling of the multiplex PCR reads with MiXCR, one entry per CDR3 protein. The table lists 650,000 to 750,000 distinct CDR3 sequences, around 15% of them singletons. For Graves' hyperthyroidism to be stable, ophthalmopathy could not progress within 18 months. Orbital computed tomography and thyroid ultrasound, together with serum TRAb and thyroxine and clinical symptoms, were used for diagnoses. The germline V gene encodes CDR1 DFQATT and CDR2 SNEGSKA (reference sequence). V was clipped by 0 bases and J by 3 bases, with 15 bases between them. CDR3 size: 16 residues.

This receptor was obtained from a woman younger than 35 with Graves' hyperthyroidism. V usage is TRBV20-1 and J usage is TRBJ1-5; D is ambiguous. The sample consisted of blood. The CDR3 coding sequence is TGCAGTGCTAGAGATCGCCAGGCCCCCTACAATCAGCCCCAGCATTTT. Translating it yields CSARDRQAPYNQPQHF.